This T cell receptor (beta chain) is drawn from a study of response to subunit inactivated influenza vaccine. Broader study findings: Few new T cells, the authors suggested, are recruited by each seasonal influenza vaccination.

As concerns this clonotype: The antigen remains unidentified.

J was trimmed by 6 bases and V by 8 bases; bases with no gene match: 7. The CDR3 sequence is 13 residues long. Germline assignment: CDR1 SNHLY and CDR2 FYNNEI. From the RT-PCR reads, TCRdb called clonotypes with MiXCR, one entry per CDR3 protein. The table shows some 800,000 distinct CDR3 sequences, with 21% occurring only once. V and J are TRBV2 and TRBJ2-1; TRBD2 matches at 7 bases. Sequenced here: PBMCs from blood, sampled 4 to 6 days after vaccination. The TCR comes from a man aged 50 to 60 who received an inactivated influenza vaccine. The CDR3 sequence is CASGETSFNEQFF. In nucleotides, the CDR3 is TGTGCCAGCGGGGAGACTAGCTTCAATGAGCAGTTCTTC.